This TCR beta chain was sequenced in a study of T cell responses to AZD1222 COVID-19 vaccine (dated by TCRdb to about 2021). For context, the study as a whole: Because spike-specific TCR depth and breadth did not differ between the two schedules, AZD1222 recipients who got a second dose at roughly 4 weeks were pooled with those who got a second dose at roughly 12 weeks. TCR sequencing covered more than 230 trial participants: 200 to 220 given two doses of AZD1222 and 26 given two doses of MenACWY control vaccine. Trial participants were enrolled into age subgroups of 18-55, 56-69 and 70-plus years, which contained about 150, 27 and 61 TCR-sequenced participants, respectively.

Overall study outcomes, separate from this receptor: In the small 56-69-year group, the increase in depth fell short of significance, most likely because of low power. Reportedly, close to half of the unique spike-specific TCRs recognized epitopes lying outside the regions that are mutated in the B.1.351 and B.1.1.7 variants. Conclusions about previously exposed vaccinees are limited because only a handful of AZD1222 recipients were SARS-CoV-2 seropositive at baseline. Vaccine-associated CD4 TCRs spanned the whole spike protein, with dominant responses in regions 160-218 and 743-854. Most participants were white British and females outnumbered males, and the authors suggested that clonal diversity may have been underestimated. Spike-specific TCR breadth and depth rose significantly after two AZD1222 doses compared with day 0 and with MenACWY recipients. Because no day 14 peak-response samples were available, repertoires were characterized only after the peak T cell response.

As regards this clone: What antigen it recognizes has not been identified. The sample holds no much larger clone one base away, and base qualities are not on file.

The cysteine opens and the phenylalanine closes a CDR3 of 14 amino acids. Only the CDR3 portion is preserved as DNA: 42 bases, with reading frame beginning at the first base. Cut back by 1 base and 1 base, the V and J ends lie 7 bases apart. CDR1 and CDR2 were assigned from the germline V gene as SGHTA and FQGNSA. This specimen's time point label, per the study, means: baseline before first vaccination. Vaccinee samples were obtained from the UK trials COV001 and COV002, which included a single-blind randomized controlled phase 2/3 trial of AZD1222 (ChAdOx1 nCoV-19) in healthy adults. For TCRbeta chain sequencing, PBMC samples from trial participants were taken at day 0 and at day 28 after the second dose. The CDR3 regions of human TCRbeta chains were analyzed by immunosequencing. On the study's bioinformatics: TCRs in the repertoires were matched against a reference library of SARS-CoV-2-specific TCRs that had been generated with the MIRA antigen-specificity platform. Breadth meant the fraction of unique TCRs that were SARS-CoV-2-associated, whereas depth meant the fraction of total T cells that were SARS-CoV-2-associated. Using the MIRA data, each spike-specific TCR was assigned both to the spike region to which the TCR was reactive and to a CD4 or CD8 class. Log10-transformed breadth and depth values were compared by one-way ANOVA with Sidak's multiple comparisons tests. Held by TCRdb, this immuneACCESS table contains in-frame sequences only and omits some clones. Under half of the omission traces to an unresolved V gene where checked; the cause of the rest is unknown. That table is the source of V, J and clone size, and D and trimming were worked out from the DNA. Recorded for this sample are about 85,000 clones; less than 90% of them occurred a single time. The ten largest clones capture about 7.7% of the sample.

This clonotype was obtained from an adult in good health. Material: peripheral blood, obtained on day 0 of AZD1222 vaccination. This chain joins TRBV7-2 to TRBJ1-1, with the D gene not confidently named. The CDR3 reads CASSLVGGNTEAFF. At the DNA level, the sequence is TGTGCCAGCAGCTTAGTGGGCGGGAACACTGAAGCTTTCTTT. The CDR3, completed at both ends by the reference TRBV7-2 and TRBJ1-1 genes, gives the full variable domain GAGVSQSPSNKVTEKGKDVELRCDPISGHTALYWYRQSLGQGLEFLIYFQGNSAPDKSGLPSDRFSAERTGGSVSTLTIQRTQQEDSAVYLCASSLVGGNTEAFFGQGTRLTVV.